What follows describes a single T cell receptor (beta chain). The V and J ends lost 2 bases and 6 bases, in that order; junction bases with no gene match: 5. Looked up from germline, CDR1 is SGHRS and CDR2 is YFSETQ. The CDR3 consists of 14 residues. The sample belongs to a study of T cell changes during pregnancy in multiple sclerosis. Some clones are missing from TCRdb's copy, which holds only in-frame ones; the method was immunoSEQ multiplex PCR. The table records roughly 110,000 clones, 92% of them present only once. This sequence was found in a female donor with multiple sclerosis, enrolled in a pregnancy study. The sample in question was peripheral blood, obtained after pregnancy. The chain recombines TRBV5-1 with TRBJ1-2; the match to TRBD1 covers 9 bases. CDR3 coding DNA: TGCGCCAGCAGCTTACGACAGGGGGAGGATGGCTACACCTTC. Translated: CASSLRQGEDGYTF.